This T cell receptor (beta chain) was captured in a study of CD8 T cells in ankylosing spondylitis. Generation of TCR beta libraries employed quantitative 5'-RACE incorporating molecular barcodes. From the 5' RACE reads, TCRdb called clonotypes with MiXCR, one entry per CDR3 protein. The sample contains tens of thousands of distinct CDR3 sequences, approximately 9.6% of which appear only once. Study-level points and caveats: In ankylosing spondylitis blood, a motif of seven or eight highly homologous TCR beta variants appeared characteristic. There was reportedly significant enrichment of clones that were disease-linked in matched ankylosing spondylitis synovial fluid. Earlier authors reported some of these motif variants in reactive arthritis synovial fluid and blood.

V was shortened by 2 bases and J by 3 bases, with 11 bases between the two germline ends. Germline V gene data show CDR1 as SEHNR and CDR2 as FQNEAQ (reference sequence). The CDR3 loop spans 14 amino acids. This clonotype was found a few times. Its antigen remains unidentified. Sequenced input: blood, either unsorted or a sorted T cell fraction (not recorded which). The receptor comes from a male donor with ankylosing spondylitis. The V and J genes are TRBV7-9 and TRBJ2-7, with D maybe TRBD1 (6 bases). This CDR3 reads CASSLLAGDYEQYF. The CDR3 DNA follows: TGTGCCAGCAGCTTACTGGCAGGGGACTACGAGCAGTACTTC.